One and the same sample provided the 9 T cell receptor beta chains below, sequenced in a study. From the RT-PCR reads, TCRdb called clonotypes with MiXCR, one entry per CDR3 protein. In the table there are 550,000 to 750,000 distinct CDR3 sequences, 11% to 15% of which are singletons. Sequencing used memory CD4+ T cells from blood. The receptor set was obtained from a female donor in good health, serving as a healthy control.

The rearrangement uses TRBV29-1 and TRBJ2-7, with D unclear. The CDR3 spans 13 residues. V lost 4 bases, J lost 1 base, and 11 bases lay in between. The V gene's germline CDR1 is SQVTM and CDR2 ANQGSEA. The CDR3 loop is CSVVGQISYEQYF. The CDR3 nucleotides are TGCAGCGTTGTCGGCCAGATATCCTACGAGCAGTACTTC.

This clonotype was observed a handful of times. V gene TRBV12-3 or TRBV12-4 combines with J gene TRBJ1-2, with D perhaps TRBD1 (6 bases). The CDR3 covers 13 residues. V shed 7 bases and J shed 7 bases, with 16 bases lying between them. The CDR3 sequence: CASNKQGRAGYTF. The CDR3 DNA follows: TGTGCCAGCAACAAACAGGGCAGGGCTGGCTACACCTTC.

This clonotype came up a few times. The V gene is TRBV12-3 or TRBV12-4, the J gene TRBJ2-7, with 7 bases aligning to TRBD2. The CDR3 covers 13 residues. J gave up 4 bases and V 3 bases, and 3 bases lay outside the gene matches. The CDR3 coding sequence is TGTGCCAGCAGTTTTTGGGGGGGTTACGAGCAGTACTTC. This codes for CASSFWGGYEQYF.

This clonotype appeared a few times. CDR3 bases: TGCAGTGCTAGCTTTAATGAAAAACTGTTTTTT. Protein sequence: CSASFNEKLFF. This chain joins TRBV20-1 and TRBJ1-4; the D is unclear. Germline CDR1 is DFQATT and CDR2 is SNEGSKA (reference sequence). Trimming stripped 3 bases from V and 4 bases from J, with 3 bases between. This CDR3 has 11 amino acids.

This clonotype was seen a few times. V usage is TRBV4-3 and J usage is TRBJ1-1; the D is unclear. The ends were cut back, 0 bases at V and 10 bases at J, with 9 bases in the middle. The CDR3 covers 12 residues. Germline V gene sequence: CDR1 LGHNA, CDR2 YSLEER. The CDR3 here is CASSQDSGGAFF. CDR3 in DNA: TGCGCCAGCAGCCAAGATTCGGGAGGAGCTTTCTTT.

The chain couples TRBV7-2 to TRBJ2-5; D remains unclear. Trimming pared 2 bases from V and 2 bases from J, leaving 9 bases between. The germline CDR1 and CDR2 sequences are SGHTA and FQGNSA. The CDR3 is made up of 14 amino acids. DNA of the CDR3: TGTGCCAGCAGCTTACGTGGGGTTCAAGAGACCCAGTACTTC. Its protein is CASSLRGVQETQYF.

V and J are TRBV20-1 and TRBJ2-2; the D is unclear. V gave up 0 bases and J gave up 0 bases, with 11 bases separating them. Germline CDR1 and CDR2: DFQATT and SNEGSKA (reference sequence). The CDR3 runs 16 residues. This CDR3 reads CSARDKSWTNTGELFF. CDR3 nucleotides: TGCAGTGCTAGAGATAAATCCTGGACGAACACCGGGGAGCTGTTTTTT.

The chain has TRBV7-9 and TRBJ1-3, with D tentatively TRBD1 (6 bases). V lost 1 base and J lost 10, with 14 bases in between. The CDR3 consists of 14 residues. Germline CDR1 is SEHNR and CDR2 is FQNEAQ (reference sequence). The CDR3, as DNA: TGTGCCAGCAGCTTAGGGGGGCAGCTTCGTACCATATATTTT. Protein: CASSLGGQLRTIYF. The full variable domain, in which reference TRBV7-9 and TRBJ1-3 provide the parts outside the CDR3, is DTGVSQNPRHKITKRGQNVTFRCDPISEHNRLYWYRQTLGQGPEFLTYFQNEAQLEKSRLLSDRFSAERPKGSFSTLEIQRTEQGDSAMYLCASSLGGQLRTIYFGEGSWLTVV.

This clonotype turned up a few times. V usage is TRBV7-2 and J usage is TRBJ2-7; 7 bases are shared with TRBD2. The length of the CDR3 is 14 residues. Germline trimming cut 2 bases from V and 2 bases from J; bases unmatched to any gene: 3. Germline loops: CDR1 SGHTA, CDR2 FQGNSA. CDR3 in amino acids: CASSLQRGTYEQYF. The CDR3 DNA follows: TGTGCCAGCAGCTTACAGCGGGGTACCTACGAGCAGTACTTC.